This TCR beta chain was observed in a study of graft-versus-host responses after intestinal transplantation. The wider study: Transplantation in recipients was multivisceral, liver-intestinal, or isolated intestinal. Anti-thymocyte globulin induction preceded 2 to 4 years of tacrolimus and steroid maintenance in all recipients.

With respect to this clone: No antigen is known for it.

Broader study findings: Early after transplant, HvG clones declined as circulating GvH clones peaked. There were GvH clones found in recipient marrow, and some of them appeared first in ileum or blood.

Libraries were prepared by immunoSEQ multiplex PCR; TCRdb keeps only in-frame clonotypes and omits some of them. The top ten clones hold 0.5% to 0.8% of a sample with fewer than 65,000 clones, 89% of them seen once. The germline gives CDR1 MDHEN, CDR2 SYDVKM. The CDR3 loop spans 16 amino acids. V shed 5 bases, J shed 0 bases, and the junction held 6 bases outside the gene matches. The clonotype comes from a human donor who was the organ donor for an intestinal transplant. This rearrangement joins TRBV28 to TRBJ1-3; 8 positions agree with TRBD1. Sequences were derived from unstimulated CD4+ T cells sorted from spleen or lymph node cells, sampled before transplant. The CDR3 region is CASSPWTGSSGNTIYF. Written as DNA, the CDR3 is TGTGCCAGCAGTCCTTGGACAGGGAGCTCTGGAAACACCATATATTTT.